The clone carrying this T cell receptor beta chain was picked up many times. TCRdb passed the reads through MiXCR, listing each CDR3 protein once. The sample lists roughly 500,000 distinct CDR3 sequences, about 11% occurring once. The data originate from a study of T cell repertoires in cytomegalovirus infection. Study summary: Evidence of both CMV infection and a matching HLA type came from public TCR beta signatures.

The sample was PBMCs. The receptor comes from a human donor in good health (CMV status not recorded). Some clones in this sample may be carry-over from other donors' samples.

The CDR3 sequence: CASTQTPYEQYF. CDR3 coding DNA: TGTGCCAGCACCCAGACCCCCTACGAGCAGTACTTC. This chain connects TRBV7-2 to TRBJ2-7; D ambiguous. Trimming pared 7 bases from V and 2 bases from J, leaving 9 bases between. There are 12 residues in the CDR3. The germline gives CDR1 SGHTA, CDR2 FQGNSA.